This entry concerns a single T cell receptor beta chain. The antigen is unknown. Trimming took 4 bases from V and 2 from J; bases not matched to a gene: 6. Germline CDR1 reads MNHEY; CDR2 reads SVGEGT. The CDR3 runs 15 residues. The sample originates from a study of CD4 T cells in relation to SARS-CoV-2 and coronaviruses. Before the COVID-19 pandemic, during about 2011-2019, CD4+ T cells were taken from unexposed donors. Isolation of CD4+ T cells took place after roughly nine days in culture. Libraries were prepared by immunoSEQ multiplex PCR; TCRdb keeps only in-frame clonotypes and omits some of them. Among about 21,000 clones listed, less than 75% were seen once.

Sequenced: CD4+ T cells from PBMCs, cultured in vitro. The receptor was isolated from a human donor in good health. The genes are TRBV6-2 or TRBV6-3 and TRBJ2-7; 9 positions agree with TRBD1. CDR3 sequence reads: CASSSIWDRAYEQYF. CDR3 coding DNA: TGTGCCAGCAGTTCCATTTGGGACAGGGCCTACGAGCAGTACTTC.